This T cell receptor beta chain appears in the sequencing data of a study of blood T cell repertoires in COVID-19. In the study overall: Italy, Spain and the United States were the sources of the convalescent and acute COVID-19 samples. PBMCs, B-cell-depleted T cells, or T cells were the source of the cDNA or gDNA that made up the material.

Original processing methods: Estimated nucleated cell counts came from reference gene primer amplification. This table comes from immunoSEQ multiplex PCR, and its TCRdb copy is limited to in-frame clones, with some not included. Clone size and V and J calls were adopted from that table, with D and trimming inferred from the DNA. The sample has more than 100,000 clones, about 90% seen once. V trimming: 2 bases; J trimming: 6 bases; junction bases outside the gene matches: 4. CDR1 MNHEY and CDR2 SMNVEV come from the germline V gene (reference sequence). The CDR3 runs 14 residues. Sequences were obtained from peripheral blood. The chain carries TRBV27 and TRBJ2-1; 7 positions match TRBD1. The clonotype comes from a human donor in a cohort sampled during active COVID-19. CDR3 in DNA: TGTGCCAGCAGTTTACGACAGGGAACCAATGAGCAGTTCTTC. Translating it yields CASSLRQGTNEQFF.